Sequencing of this T cell receptor beta chain was carried out in a study of shared clonotypes between healthy human individuals. Overall study: Two female and a few male donors aged 18 to 49 were enrolled. Each donor had three CD4 naive, three CD4 memory, two CD8 naive and one CD8 memory plate.

Concerning this clone: Its matching antigen is unknown.

This CDR3 comprises 15 residues. Germline assignment: CDR1 SGHRS and CDR2 YFSETQ. V lost 0 bases, J lost 3 bases, and 5 bases stayed unmatched. Data came from immunoSEQ multiplex PCR; TCRdb stores just in-frame clones and leaves some out. The sample carries approximately 2.1 million clones, approximately 95% recorded once. Points from the study as a whole: Naive subsets usually exceeded memory subsets in estimated richness. Non-shared clonotypes showed lower generation probabilities than clonotypes common to all four donors.

This clonotype was obtained from a man younger than 30 in good health. Some clones in this sample may be carry-over from other donors' samples. The genes are TRBV5-1 and TRBJ1-1; TRBD1 agrees at 7 bases. Sequenced material: naive CD4+ T cells from PBMCs. As to subset: CD45RA+ positively selected. The CDR3 loop reads CASSLAGTGDTEAFF. DNA for the CDR3: TGCGCCAGCAGCTTGGCTGGAACAGGGGACACTGAAGCTTTCTTT.